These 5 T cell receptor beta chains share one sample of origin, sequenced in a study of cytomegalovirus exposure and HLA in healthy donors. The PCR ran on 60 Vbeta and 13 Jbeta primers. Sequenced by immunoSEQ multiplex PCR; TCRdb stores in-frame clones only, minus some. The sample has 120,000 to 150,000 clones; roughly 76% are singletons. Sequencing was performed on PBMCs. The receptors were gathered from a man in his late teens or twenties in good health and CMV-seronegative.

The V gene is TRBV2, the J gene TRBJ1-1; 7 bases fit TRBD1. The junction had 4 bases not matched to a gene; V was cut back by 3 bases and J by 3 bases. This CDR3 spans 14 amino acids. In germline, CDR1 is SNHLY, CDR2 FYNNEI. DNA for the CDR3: TGTGCCAGCAGTGACGATCAGGGGGACACTGAAGCTTTCTTT. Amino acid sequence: CASSDDQGDTEAFF.

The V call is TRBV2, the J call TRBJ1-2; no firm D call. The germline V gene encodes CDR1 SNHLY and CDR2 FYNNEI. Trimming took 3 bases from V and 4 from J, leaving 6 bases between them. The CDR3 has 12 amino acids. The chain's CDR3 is CASSDRSYGYTF. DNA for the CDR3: TGTGCCAGCAGTGACAGAAGCTATGGCTACACCTTC.

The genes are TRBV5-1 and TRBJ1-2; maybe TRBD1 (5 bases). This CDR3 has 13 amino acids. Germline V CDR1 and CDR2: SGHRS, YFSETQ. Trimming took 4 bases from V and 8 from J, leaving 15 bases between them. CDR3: CASSETGMRGYTF. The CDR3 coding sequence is TGCGCCAGCAGCGAAACAGGCATGCGGGGCTACACCTTC.

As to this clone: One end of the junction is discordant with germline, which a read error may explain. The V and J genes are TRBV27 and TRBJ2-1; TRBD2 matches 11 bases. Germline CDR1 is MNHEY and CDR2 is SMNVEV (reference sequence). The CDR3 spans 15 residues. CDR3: CASSSHTTSGGRGVF. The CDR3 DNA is TGTGCCAGCAGTTCACATACTACTAGCGGGGGAAGGGGGGTCTTC.

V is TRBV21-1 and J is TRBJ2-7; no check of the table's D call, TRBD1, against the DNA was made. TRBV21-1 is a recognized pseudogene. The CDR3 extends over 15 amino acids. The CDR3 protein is CASSQGAGDDNEQYF. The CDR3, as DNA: TGTGCCAGCAGCCAAGGGGCAGGGGACGACAACGAGCAGTACTTC.